This T cell receptor (beta chain) was captured in a study of regulatory T cells in long-lasting Graves disease. V trimming: 3 bases; J trimming: 2 bases; junction bases outside the gene matches: 11. Germline V gene lookup returns CDR1 LGHNA and CDR2 YSLEER. The CDR3 is made up of 18 amino acids. With iRepertoire HTBI primers and Arm-PCR of CDR3 regions, TCR beta libraries were built. TCRdb re-called the multiplex PCR reads with MiXCR, one entry per CDR3 protein. Of around 500,000 distinct CDR3 sequences listed, more than 10% are singletons. Time point denoted: newly diagnosed GD, antithyroid drugs for less than 3 months. Extracted PBMC RNA gave rise to the TCR library. Whole-study findings and limits: Having only a small sample size may have limited accuracy.

This clonotype was detected many times. Its antigen is as yet unknown. These same records also appear under a second study, on T cells in Graves' hyperthyroidism and ophthalmopathy.

The sample in question was peripheral blood mononuclear cells (PBMCs), obtained at new diagnosis, from a patient treated with antithyroid drugs. This receptor was identified in a young woman with Graves disease. The chain joins TRBV4-3 to TRBJ2-3; 10 nucleotides line up with TRBD2. The CDR3 spells CASSHLIGTSESTDTQYF. The CDR3 DNA reads as TGCGCCAGCAGCCACCTCATAGGGACTAGCGAATCCACAGATACGCAGTATTTT.